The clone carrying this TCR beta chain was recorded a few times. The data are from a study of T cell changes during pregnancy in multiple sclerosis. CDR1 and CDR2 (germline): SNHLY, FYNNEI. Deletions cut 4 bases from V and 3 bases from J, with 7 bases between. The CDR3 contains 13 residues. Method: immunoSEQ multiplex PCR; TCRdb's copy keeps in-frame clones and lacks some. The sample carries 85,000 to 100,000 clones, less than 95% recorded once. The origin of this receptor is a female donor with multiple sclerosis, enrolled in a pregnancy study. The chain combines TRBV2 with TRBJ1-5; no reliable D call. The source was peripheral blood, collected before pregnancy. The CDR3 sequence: CASSAGVNQPQHF. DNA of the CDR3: TGTGCCAGCAGTGCCGGGGTCAATCAGCCCCAGCATTTT. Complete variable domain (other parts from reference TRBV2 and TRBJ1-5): EPEVTQTPSHQVTQMGQEVILRCVPISNHLYFYWYRQILGQKVEFLVSFYNNEISEKSEIFDDQFSVERPDGSNFTLKIRSTKLEDSAMYFCASSAGVNQPQHFGDGTRLSIL.